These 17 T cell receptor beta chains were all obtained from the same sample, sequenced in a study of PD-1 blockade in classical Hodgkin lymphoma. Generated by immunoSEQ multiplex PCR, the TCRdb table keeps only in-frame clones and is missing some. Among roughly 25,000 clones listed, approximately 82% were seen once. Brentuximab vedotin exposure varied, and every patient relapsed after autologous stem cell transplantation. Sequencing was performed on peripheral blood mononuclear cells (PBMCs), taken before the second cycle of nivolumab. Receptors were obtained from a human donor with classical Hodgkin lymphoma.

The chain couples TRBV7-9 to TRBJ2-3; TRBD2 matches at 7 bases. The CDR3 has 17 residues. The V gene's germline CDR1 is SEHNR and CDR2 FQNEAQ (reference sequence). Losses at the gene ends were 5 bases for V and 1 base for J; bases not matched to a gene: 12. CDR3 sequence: CASSPFRRGSRTDTQYF. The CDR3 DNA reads TGTGCCAGCAGCCCATTCAGGCGGGGGAGTCGCACAGATACGCAGTATTTT.

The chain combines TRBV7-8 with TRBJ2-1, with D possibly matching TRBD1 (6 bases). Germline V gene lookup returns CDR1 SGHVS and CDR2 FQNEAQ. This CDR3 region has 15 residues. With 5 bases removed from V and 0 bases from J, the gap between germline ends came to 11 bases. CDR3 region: CASSPLTGSYNEQFF. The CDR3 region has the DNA TGTGCCAGCAGCCCACTGACAGGCTCCTACAATGAGCAGTTCTTC.

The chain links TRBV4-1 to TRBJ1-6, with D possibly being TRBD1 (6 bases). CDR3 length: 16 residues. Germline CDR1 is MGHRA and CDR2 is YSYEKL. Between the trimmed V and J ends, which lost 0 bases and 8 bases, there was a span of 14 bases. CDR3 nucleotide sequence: TGCGCCAGCAGCCAAGATCTAGGGGGAACCTATTCACCCCTCCACTTT. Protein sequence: CASSQDLGGTYSPLHF.

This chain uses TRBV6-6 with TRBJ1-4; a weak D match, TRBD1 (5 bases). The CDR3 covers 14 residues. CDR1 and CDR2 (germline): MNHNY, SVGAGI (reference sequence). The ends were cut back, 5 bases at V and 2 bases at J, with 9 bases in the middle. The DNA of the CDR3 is TGTGCCAGCAGTCTTTCAGGGACTAATGAAAAACTGTTTTTT. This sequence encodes CASSLSGTNEKLFF.

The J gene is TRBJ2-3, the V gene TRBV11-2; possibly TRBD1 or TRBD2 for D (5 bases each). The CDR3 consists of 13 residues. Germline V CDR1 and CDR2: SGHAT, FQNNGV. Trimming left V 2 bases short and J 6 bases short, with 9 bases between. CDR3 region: CASSLIGADTQYF. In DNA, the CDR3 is TGTGCCAGCAGCTTAATCGGGGCCGATACGCAGTATTTT.

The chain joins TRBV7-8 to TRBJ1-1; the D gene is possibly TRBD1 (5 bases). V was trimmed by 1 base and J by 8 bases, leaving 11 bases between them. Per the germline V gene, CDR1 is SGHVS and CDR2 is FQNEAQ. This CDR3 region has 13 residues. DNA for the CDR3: TGTGCCAGCAGCTTAGTGTGGGGGGAGGAAGCTTTCTTT. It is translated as CASSLVWGEEAFF.

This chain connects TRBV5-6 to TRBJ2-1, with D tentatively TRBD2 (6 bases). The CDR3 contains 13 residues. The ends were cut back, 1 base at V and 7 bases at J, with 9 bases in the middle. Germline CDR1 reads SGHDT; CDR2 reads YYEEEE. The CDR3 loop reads CASSLMGGNEQFF. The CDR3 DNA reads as TGTGCCAGCAGCTTGATGGGGGGAAATGAGCAGTTCTTC. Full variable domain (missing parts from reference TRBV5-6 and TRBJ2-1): DAGVTQSPTHLIKTRGQQVTLRCSPKSGHDTVSWYQQALGQGPQFIFQYYEEEERQRGNFPDRFSGHQFPNYSSELNVNALLLGDSALYLCASSLMGGNEQFFGPGTRLTVL.

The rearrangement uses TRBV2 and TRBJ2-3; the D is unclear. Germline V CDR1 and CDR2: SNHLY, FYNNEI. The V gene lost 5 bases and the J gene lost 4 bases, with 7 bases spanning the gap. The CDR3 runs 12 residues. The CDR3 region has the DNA TGTGCCAGCAGTTGGGGTGCAGATACGCAGTATTTT. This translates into CASSWGADTQYF.

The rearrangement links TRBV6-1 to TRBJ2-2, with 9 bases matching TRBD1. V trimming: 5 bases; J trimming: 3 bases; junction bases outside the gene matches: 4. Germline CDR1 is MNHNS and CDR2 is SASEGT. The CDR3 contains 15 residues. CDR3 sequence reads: CASSPGQGYTGELFF. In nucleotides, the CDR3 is TGTGCCAGCAGTCCCGGACAGGGGTACACCGGGGAGCTGTTTTTT.

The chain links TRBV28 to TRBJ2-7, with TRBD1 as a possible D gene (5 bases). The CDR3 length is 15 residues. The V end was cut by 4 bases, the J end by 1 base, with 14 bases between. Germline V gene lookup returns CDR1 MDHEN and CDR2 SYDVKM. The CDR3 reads CASSSQGSFSYEQYF. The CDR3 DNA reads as TGTGCCAGCAGTTCTCAGGGTAGTTTTTCCTACGAGCAGTACTTC.

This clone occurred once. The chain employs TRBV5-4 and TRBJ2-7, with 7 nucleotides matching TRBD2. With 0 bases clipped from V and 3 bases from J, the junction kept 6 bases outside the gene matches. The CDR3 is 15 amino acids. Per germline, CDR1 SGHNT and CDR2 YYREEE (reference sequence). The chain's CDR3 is CASSLEAGVFYEQYF. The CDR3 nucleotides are TGTGCCAGCAGCTTGGAGGCGGGGGTCTTCTACGAGCAGTACTTC.

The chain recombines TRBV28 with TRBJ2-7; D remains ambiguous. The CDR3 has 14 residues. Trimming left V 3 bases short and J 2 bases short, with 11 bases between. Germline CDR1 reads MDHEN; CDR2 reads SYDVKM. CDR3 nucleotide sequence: TGTGCCAGCAGTTTGAAGATTAACGCCTACGAGCAGTACTTC. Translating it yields CASSLKINAYEQYF.

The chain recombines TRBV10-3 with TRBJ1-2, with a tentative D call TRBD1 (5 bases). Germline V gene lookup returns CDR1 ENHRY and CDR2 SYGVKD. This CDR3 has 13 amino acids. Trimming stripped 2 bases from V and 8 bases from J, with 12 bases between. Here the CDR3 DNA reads TGTGCCATCAGTGAGGGCAGGGTGAACGGCTACACCTTC. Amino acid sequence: CAISEGRVNGYTF.

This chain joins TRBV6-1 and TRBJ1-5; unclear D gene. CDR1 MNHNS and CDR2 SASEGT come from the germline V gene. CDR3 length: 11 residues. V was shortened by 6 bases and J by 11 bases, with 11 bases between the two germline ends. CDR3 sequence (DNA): TGTGCCAGCAGCGACGGTCCGGCCCAGCATTTT. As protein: CASSDGPAQHF.

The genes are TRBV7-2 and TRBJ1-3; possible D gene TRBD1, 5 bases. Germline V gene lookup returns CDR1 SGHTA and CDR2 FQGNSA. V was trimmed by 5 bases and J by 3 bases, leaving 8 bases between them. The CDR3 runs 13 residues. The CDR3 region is CASSRDVGNTIYF. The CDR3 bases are TGTGCCAGCAGCCGGGACGTTGGAAACACCATATATTTT.

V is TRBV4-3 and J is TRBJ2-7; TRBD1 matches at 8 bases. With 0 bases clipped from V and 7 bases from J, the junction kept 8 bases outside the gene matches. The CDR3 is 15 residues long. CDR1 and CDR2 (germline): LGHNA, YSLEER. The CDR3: CASSQDRQGAREQYF. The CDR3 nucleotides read TGCGCCAGCAGCCAAGATCGGCAGGGGGCGCGTGAGCAGTACTTC.

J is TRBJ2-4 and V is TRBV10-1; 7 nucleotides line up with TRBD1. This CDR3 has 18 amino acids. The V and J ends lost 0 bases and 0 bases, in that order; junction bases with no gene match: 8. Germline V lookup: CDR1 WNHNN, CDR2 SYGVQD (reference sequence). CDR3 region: CASSESTGTVLAKNIQYF. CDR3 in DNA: TGCGCCAGCAGTGAGTCGACTGGGACAGTCCTAGCCAAAAACATTCAGTACTTC.